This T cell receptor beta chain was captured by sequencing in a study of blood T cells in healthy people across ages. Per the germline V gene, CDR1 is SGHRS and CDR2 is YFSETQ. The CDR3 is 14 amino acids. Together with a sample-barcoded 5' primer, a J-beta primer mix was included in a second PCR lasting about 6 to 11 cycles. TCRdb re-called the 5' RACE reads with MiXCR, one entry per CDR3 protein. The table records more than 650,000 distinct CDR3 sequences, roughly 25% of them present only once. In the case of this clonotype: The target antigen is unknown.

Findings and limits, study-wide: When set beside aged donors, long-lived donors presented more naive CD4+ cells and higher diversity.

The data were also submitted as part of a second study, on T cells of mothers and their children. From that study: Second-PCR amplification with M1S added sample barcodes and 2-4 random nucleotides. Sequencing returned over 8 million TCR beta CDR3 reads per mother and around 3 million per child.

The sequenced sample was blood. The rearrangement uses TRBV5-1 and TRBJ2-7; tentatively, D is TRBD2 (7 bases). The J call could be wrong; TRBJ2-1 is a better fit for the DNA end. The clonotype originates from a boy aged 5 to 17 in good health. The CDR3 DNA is TGCGCCAGTGGAGGGGGGGGCCGGAACAATGAGCAGTTCTTC. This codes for CASGGGGRNNEQFF.